This paragraph reports one T cell receptor (beta chain). This clonotype appeared many times. It lacks a known antigen. The sample holds no much larger clone one base away, and base qualities are not on file. Libraries were prepared through 5' RACE. Sequenced using an Illumina HiSeq 2000. Template switching introduced a universal primer binding site; the final cDNA contained a unique molecular identifier, enabling accurate counting of TCR cDNA molecules. First-strand cDNA for TCR alpha and beta chains was synthesized from specific primers in the conserved constant-segment region. To control for contamination, every cDNA library was double barcoded, receiving both a SMART-Mk sample barcode and Illumina barcodes. TruSeq adapter sequences along with Illumina sample barcodes were introduced in two successive PCR steps. TCR alpha and beta cDNA libraries were sequenced on the Illumina HiSeq platform with custom primers. In the source study's methods: MiGEC processed the raw reads to extract unique molecular identifiers, while MiXCR was used to determine the CDR3 positions. Recombination models were inferred per individual with the repgenHMM and IGoR tools using an EM algorithm. Shared clonotype analysis was performed with the tcR package in R, normalizing sharing by the product of cloneset sizes. To study raw recombination free of thymic and clonal selection effects, out-of-frame nonproductive sequences were analyzed. TCRdb trimmed the raw reads at Q25, called clones with MiXCR and kept productive beta chains. CDR3 protein duplicates are merged, each entry listing the most common genes and DNA. TCRdb's processing, not the authors' own work, is the source of the V and J calls. Present in this sample are around 220,000 distinct CDR3 sequences, 10% of which were seen just once. The leading ten clones occupy about 9% of the sample.

Every donor in the study was a healthy Caucasian. Using Miltenyi CD45RO+ enrichment and human naive T-cell isolation kits, memory (CD45RO+) and naive T cells were isolated from PBMC. The data were taken from a study of identical twins (dated by TCRdb to 2016 to 2017). Broadly, across the study: The study deep-sequenced TCR alpha and beta repertoires from monozygotic twins, unrelated adults of various ages and cord blood to test whether fetal clonotypes persist. To rule out contamination, replicate twin experiments were performed at different times with different library preparation protocols. Summary of the overall study and its limitations: Because the same donors could not be followed over many years, conclusions were based on cross-sectional statistical analysis. Compared with coincidental sharing between unrelated individuals, an excess of low generation-probability sequences was observed among out-of-frame TCR alpha sequences shared between twins. Abundant cord blood beta clonotypes had fewer insertions, young adult naive repertoires showed a similar but weaker trend, and memory repertoires showed no such trend. Zero-insertion analyses could be partly confounded by invariant T cells such as MAIT and iNKT, although diverse VJ usage argued against such confounding for most clonotypes. In monozygotic twins, recombination models systematically underestimated out-of-frame TCR alpha sharing, but the models matched the sharing seen between unrelated individuals. Excess twin sharing in beta out-of-frame sequences was weaker because fewer shared sequences lowered the signal-to-noise ratio.

Trimming takes 4 bases from V and 3 bases from J, and the germline ends sit 6 bases apart. The CDR3 spans 12 residues, from the cysteine through the phenylalanine. Only the CDR3 part of the read is kept: 36 bases, read in frame from the first base. Specimen: memory T cells sorted from blood. Explained via the paper, the cell subset or site label denotes: CD45RO+ enriched T cells. This sequence was found in a man aged 50 to 59 in good health. The rearrangement combines TRBV12-3 or TRBV12-4 with TRBJ2-5; the D segment could be TRBD1, given 5 matching bases. In nucleotide form, the sequence is TGTGCCAGCAGTTCAGGGAAAGAGACCCAGTACTTC. This translates into CASSSGKETQYF.